This T cell receptor (beta chain) emerged from a study of cytomegalovirus exposure and HLA in healthy donors. Germline V lookup: CDR1 MNHEY, CDR2 SMNVEV (reference sequence). Trimming left V 7 bases short and J 2 bases short, with 11 bases between. The CDR3 is made up of 13 amino acids. Primers included in the PCR were 60 Vbeta and 13 Jbeta primers. Sequencing was performed with immunoSEQ multiplex PCR; in TCRdb, only in-frame clones are kept and a portion is missing. The ten most abundant clones cover under 2.5% of a sample with 170,000 or so clones. The origin of this receptor is a man younger than 40 in good health and CMV-seronegative. Sequencing was carried out using PBMCs. The chain links TRBV27 to TRBJ1-2; D is uncertain. The CDR3 protein is CASTRDTNYGYTF. CDR3 nucleotide sequence: TGTGCCAGCACACGCGACACAAACTATGGCTACACCTTC.